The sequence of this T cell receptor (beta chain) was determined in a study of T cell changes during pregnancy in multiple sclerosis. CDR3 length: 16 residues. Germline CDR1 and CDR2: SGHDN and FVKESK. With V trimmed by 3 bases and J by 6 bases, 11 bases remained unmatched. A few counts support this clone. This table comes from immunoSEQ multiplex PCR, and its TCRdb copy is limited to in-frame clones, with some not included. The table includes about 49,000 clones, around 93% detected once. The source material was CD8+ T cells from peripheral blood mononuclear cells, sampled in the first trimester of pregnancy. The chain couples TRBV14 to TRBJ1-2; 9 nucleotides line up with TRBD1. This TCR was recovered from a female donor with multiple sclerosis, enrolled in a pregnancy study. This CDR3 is CASSQVKQGATNGYTF. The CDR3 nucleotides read TGTGCCAGCAGCCAGGTTAAACAGGGGGCGACGAATGGCTACACCTTC.